This TCR beta chain was observed in a study of T cell repertoires in cytomegalovirus infection. Study summary: A matching HLA type, together with CMV infection, was signaled by public TCR beta signatures.

This clonotype showed up just a few times. Its antigen is unknown. MiXCR, applied by TCRdb to the reads, yields one record per CDR3 protein. The sample holds around 710,000 distinct CDR3 sequences, under 35% seen once. CDR1 and CDR2 (germline): SGHTA, FQGTGA. The V gene end was trimmed by 2 bases and the J gene end by 2 bases; junction bases not matched to a gene: 8. The CDR3 is 17 amino acids. The chain recombines TRBV7-3 with TRBJ2-1, with 8 bases identical to TRBD2. The TCR was taken from a human donor in good health (CMV status not recorded). Some clones in this sample may be carry-over from other donors' samples. The sequences come from cultured CD8+ T cells from PBMCs, collected from culture after CMV antigen stimulation. This CDR3 reads CASSLGPYGGAYNEQFF. In DNA, the CDR3 is TGTGCCAGCAGCTTAGGGCCTTACGGGGGGGCCTACAATGAGCAGTTCTTC.